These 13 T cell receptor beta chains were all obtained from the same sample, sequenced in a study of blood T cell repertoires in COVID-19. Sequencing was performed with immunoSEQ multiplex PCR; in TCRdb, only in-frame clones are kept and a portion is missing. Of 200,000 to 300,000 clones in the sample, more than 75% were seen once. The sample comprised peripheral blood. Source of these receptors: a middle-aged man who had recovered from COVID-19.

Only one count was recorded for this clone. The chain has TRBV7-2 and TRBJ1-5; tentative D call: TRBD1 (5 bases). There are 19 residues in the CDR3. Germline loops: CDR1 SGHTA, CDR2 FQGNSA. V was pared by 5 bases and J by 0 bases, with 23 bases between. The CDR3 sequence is CASSPPAYRTKDSNQPQHF. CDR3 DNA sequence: TGTGCCAGCAGCCCGCCCGCGTACCGGACAAAGGATAGCAATCAGCCCCAGCATTTT.

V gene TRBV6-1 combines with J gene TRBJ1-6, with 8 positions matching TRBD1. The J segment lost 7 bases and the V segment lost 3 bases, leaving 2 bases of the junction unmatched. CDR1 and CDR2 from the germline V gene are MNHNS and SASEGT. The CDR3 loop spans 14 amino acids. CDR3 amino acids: CASSETGENSPLHF. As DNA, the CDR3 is TGTGCCAGCAGTGAGACAGGGGAGAATTCACCCCTCCACTTT.

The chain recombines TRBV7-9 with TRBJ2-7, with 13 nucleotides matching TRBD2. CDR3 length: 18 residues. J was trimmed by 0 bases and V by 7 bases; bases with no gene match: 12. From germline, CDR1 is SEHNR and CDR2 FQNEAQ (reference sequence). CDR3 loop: CASTFPTSGGTISYEQYF. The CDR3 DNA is TGTGCCAGCACCTTCCCGACTAGCGGGGGGACGATCTCCTACGAGCAGTACTTC.

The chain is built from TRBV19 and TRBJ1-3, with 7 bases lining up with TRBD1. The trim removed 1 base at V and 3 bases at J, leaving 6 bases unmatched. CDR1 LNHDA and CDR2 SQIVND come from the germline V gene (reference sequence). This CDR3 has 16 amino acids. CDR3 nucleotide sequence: TGTGCCAGTAGTATAGTTCCGACAGGGATTGGAAACACCATATATTTT. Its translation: CASSIVPTGIGNTIYF.

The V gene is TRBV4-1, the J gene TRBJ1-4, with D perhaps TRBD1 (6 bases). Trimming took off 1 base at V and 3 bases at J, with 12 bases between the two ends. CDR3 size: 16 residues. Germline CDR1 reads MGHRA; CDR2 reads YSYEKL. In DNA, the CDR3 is TGCGCCAGCAGCCAAGGGGGGCGGCCGTCTAATGAAAAACTGTTTTTT. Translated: CASSQGGRPSNEKLFF.

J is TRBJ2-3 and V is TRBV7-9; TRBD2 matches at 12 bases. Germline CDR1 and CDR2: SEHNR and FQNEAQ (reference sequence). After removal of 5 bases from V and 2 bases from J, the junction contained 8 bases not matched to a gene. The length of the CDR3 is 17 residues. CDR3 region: CASSPRTSGVFTDTQYF. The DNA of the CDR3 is TGTGCCAGCAGCCCCCGGACTAGCGGGGTTTTCACAGATACGCAGTATTTT.

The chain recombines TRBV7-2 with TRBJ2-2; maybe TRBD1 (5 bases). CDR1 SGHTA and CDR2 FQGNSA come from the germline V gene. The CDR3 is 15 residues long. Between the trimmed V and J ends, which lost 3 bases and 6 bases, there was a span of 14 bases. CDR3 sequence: CASSFNRIIAGELFF. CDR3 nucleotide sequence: TGTGCCAGCAGCTTTAACAGGATAATCGCCGGGGAGCTGTTTTTT.

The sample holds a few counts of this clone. The DNA of the CDR3 is TGTGCCAGCAGCTTCGACAGGGGGGATGGCTACACCTTC. It yields the protein CASSFDRGDGYTF. The chain combines TRBV5-6 with TRBJ1-2; 9 nucleotides align to TRBD1. This CDR3 has 13 residues. Germline trimming cut 2 bases from V and 6 bases from J; bases unmatched to any gene: 2. Germline loops: CDR1 SGHDT, CDR2 YYEEEE.

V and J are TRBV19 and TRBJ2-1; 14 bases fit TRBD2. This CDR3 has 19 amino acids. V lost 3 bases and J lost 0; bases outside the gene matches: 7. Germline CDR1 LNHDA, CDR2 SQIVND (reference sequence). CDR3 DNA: TGTGCCAGTAGTATTTATCGACTAGCGGGGGGGCCCTCCTACAATGAGCAGTTCTTC. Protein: CASSIYRLAGGPSYNEQFF.

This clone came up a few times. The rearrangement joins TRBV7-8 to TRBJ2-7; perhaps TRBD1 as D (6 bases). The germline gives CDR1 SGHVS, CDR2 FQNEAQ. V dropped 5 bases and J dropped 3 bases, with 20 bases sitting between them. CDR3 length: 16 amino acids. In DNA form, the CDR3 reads TGTGCCAGCAGCCAGCCGGGACACACAAAGAGCTACGAGCAGTACTTC. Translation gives CASSQPGHTKSYEQYF.

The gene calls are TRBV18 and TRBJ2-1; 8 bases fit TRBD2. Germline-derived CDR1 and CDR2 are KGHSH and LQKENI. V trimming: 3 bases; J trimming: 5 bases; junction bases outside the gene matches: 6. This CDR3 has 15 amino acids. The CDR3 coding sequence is TGTGCCAGCTCACCTGAGCGGGGGTCACACAATGAGCAGTTCTTC. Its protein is CASSPERGSHNEQFF.

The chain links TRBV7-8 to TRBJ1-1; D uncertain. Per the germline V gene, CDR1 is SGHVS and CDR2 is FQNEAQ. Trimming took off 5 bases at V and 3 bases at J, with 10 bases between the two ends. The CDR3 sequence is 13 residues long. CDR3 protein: CASSLRLDTEAFF. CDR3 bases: TGTGCCAGCAGCCTGCGTTTGGACACTGAAGCTTTCTTT.

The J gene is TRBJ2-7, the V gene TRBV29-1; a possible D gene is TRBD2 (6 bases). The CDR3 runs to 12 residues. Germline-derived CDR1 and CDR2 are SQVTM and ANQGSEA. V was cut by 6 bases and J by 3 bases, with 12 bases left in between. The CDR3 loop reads CSVQGLYYEQYF. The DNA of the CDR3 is TGCAGCGTGCAGGGACTTTACTACGAGCAGTACTTC.